A selection of T cell receptor beta chains follows, all from one sample in a study of OX40 agonist ivuxolimab in advanced cancers. Profiling relied on immunoSEQ multiplex PCR, and the TCRdb table lists in-frame clones only, not all of them. The data hold roughly 40,000 clones, with approximately 75% observed a single time. The sequencing here drew on CD4+ or CD8+ T cells sorted from blood, taken in a trial of the OX40 agonist ivuxolimab. The receptor source for this set is an adult with an advanced solid tumor such as melanoma, head and neck, liver or kidney cancer. Both conserved end residues are part of each CDR3. Fields, in order: CDR3 protein, V gene, J gene.

cdr3_aa: CASSLAGVGQYF
v_call: TRBV2
j_call: TRBJ2-7

cdr3_aa: CASSFRTSGLNNEQFF
v_call: TRBV6-5
j_call: TRBJ2-1

cdr3_aa: CASSDQVQETQYF
v_call: TRBV10-1
j_call: TRBJ2-5

cdr3_aa: CASSPDGGGETQYF
v_call: TRBV18
j_call: TRBJ2-5

cdr3_aa: CASSKVRVRTQYF
v_call: TRBV21-1
j_call: TRBJ2-5

cdr3_aa: CASSMGPTEAFF
v_call: TRBV6-5
j_call: TRBJ1-1

cdr3_aa: CASSPWRDTGELFF
v_call: TRBV18
j_call: TRBJ2-2

cdr3_aa: CSVRLTNEKLFF
v_call: TRBV29-1
j_call: TRBJ1-4

cdr3_aa: CASSRGQGEAGELFF
v_call: TRBV5-8
j_call: TRBJ2-2

cdr3_aa: CASSPQGIEQFF
v_call: TRBV7-8
j_call: TRBJ2-1

cdr3_aa: CASSSPAGGELFF
v_call: TRBV5-4
j_call: TRBJ2-2

cdr3_aa: CASSLAGPLSGEQFF
v_call: TRBV5-1
j_call: TRBJ2-1

cdr3_aa: CASSLGQGEEYGYTF
v_call: TRBV11-3
j_call: TRBJ1-2

cdr3_aa: CASSLAADTQYF
v_call: TRBV9
j_call: TRBJ2-3

cdr3_aa: CASSLNAPWQAGRSGNTIYF
v_call: TRBV7-6
j_call: TRBJ1-3

cdr3_aa: CPPDEGGGHNEQFF
v_call: TRBV21-1
j_call: TRBJ2-1

cdr3_aa: CASSQGTGGSYEQYF
v_call: TRBV7-3
j_call: TRBJ2-7

cdr3_aa: CASSSFTLPVRGYTF
v_call: TRBV7-9
j_call: TRBJ1-2

cdr3_aa: CASRPRIFAYEQYF
v_call: TRBV5-6
j_call: TRBJ2-7

cdr3_aa: CASSRGIYGYTF
v_call: TRBV4-3
j_call: TRBJ1-2

cdr3_aa: CSLVGGAGDIDTQYF
v_call: TRBV29-1
j_call: TRBJ2-3

cdr3_aa: CASSAVGLAGVYNEQFF
v_call: TRBV11-2
j_call: TRBJ2-1